This TCR beta chain was sequenced for a study of blood T cell repertoires in COVID-19. Looking at the study overall: The cDNA or gDNA used as material had been derived from T cells, B-cell-depleted T cells, or PBMCs.

Profiling relied on immunoSEQ multiplex PCR, and the TCRdb table lists in-frame clones only, not all of them. The sample holds 150,000 to 200,000 clones, around 89% seen once. Germline loops: CDR1 KGHSH, CDR2 LQKENI. V was pared by 9 bases and J by 0 bases, with 14 bases between. This CDR3 is 14 amino acids long. The sample taken for sequencing was peripheral blood. This TCR was recovered from a woman in her twenties or thirties with acute or convalescent COVID-19. The chain employs TRBV18 and TRBJ1-1; possibly TRBD1 for D (5 bases). CDR3 nucleotides: TGTGCCAGTACCCAGGGCTCGATGAACACTGAAGCTTTCTTT. The encoded protein is CASTQGSMNTEAFF.